Presented here are 12 T cell receptor beta chains from one specimen sequenced in a study of beta chain features in type 1 diabetes. These receptors' targets are unknown. Study-level results: Among patients with Type 1 diabetes, TCRB CDR3s were moderately but significantly shorter in every one of the four CD4+ subsets.

The sequenced template was cDNA made from the entire isolated RNA. Here immunoSEQ multiplex PCR was the method, and the copy in TCRdb shows in-frame clones only, minus some. The data contain approximately 270,000 clones, roughly an eighth of them seen just once; the ten biggest clones take up approximately 0.015%. Sequencing was done on a sample of naive CD4+ T cells from blood. The receptors stem from a man aged 25-40 years with type 1 diabetes.

Only a few counts were recorded for this clone. The rearrangement joins TRBV9 to TRBJ1-1; D is undetermined. The CDR3 sequence is 14 residues long. The germline V gene has CDR1 SGDLS and CDR2 YYNGEE. V was trimmed by 4 bases and J by 1 base, leaving 11 bases between them. The CDR3 is CASSWRERNTEAFF. The CDR3 DNA sequence: TGTGCCAGCAGCTGGAGGGAGCGGAACACTGAAGCTTTCTTT.

As for this clone: An end of the junction differs from the germline gene, which may be a read error. The rearrangement joins TRBV7-7 to TRBJ2-1; maybe TRBD1 (6 bases). This CDR3 comprises 14 residues. Germline assignment: CDR1 SSHAT and CDR2 FNYEAQ (reference sequence). As DNA, the CDR3 is TGTGCTAGCAGCTCACAGGGCTCCTACAATGAGCAGTTCTTC. Its translation: CASSSQGSYNEQFF.

The genes are TRBV9 and TRBJ2-1; D is ambiguous. This CDR3 has 11 residues. The V gene's germline CDR1 is SGDLS and CDR2 YYNGEE. The V gene lost 3 bases and the J gene lost 5 bases, with 3 bases spanning the gap. The CDR3: CASSANNEQFF. The CDR3 DNA follows: TGTGCCAGCAGCGCAAACAATGAGCAGTTCTTC.

This clone was seen only a few times. The chain couples TRBV27 to TRBJ2-1, with 12 bases that match TRBD2. The CDR3 extends over 14 amino acids. Germline V gives CDR1 MNHEY, CDR2 SMNVEV (reference sequence). V shed 10 bases, J shed 3 bases, and the junction held 4 bases outside the gene matches. The CDR3: CATLLAGGYNEQFF. The CDR3 DNA sequence: TGTGCCACCCTACTAGCGGGGGGCTACAATGAGCAGTTCTTC.

The V call is TRBV28, the J call TRBJ2-4, with D uncertain. This CDR3 is built from 14 residues. CDR1 MDHEN and CDR2 SYDVKM come from the germline V gene. The germline V and J ends were trimmed by 2 bases and 8 bases, with 13 bases remaining between them. The CDR3 region has the DNA TGTGCCAGCAGTTTAGAGACTCCCCCATACATTCAGTACTTC. Amino acids: CASSLETPPYIQYF.

This clone occurred a few times. The chain has TRBV5-4 and TRBJ2-5; possible D gene TRBD1, 6 bases. Germline-derived CDR1 and CDR2 are SGHNT and YYREEE (reference sequence). The length of the CDR3 is 15 residues. The V end lost 1 base, the J end lost 6 bases, and 16 bases lay between the germline ends. CDR3 sequence (DNA): TGTGCCAGCAGCTTGTCAGGGGAGCAGCCCCAGACCCAGTACTTC. It translates to CASSLSGEQPQTQYF. Looking up the rest from reference TRBV5-4 and TRBJ2-5 gives the full variable domain: ETGVTQSPTHLIKTRGQQVTLRCSSQSGHNTVSWYQQALGQGPQFIFQYYREEENGRGNFPPRFSGLQFPNYSSELNVNALELDDSALYLCASSLSGEQPQTQYFGPGTRLLVL.

This CDR3 reads CAWSVGSAIFEQYF. DNA for the CDR3: TGTGCCTGGAGTGTCGGGAGCGCGATCTTCGAGCAGTACTTC. The genes are TRBV30 and TRBJ2-7; perhaps TRBD2 as D (6 bases). Looked up from germline, CDR1 is GTSNPN and CDR2 is SVGIG (reference sequence). With 0 bases removed from V and 6 bases from J, the gap between germline ends came to 15 bases. CDR3 length: 14 residues.

The chain recombines TRBV5-4 with TRBJ2-7, with 7 positions matching TRBD2. Losses at the gene ends were 5 bases for V and 2 bases for J; bases not matched to a gene: 10. CDR1 is SGHNT, CDR2 YYREEE, per germline (reference sequence). The CDR3 is made up of 15 amino acids. The CDR3: CASSSERGRAYEQYF. The CDR3 DNA reads TGTGCCAGCAGTTCTGAGCGGGGACGAGCCTACGAGCAGTACTTC. Looking up the rest from reference TRBV5-4 and TRBJ2-7 gives the full variable domain: ETGVTQSPTHLIKTRGQQVTLRCSSQSGHNTVSWYQQALGQGPQFIFQYYREEENGRGNFPPRFSGLQFPNYSSELNVNALELDDSALYLCASSSERGRAYEQYFGPGTRLTVT.

This clone was seen more than once but under ten times. This sequence joins TRBV7-9 and TRBJ2-3; 9 bases line up with TRBD2. The germline CDR1 and CDR2 sequences are SEHNR and FQNEAQ (reference sequence). Trimming cost V 5 bases and J 4 bases; bases outside gene matches: 7. There are 15 residues in the CDR3. In DNA form, the CDR3 reads TGTGCCAGCAGCCCAATTAGCGGGAGCGCAGATACGCAGTATTTT. It translates to CASSPISGSADTQYF.

The V and J genes are TRBV5-4 and TRBJ2-1; possible D gene TRBD2, 6 bases. CDR1 SGHNT and CDR2 YYREEE come from the germline V gene (reference sequence). The CDR3 has 14 amino acids. The V end lost 6 bases, the J end lost 4 bases, and 14 bases lay between the germline ends. The CDR3 protein is CASTEGTLYNEQFF. CDR3 DNA sequence: TGTGCCAGCACCGAAGGGACTTTATACAATGAGCAGTTCTTC.

This clone was observed a handful of times. The chain recombines TRBV28 with TRBJ2-1; 8 nucleotides align to TRBD2. With 6 bases clipped from V and 8 bases from J, the junction kept 6 bases outside the gene matches. Germline CDR1 and CDR2: MDHEN and SYDVKM. The CDR3 extends over 13 amino acids. The CDR3, as DNA: TGTGCCAGCAGACGCGGGAGGAGCCATGAGCAGTTCTTC. Translating gives CASRRGRSHEQFF.

This rearrangement joins TRBV7-9 to TRBJ2-7; maybe TRBD1 (6 bases). CDR1 SEHNR and CDR2 FQNEAQ come from the germline V gene (reference sequence). The CDR3 spans 15 residues. V dropped 5 bases and J dropped 4 bases, with 18 bases sitting between them. The CDR3 DNA reads TGTGCCAGCAGCAAATTACAGGGAAGGGGTTACGAGCAGTACTTC. Protein product: CASSKLQGRGYEQYF.